The present TCR beta chain was sequenced within a study of beta chain features in type 1 diabetes. The sequenced template was cDNA made from the entire isolated RNA. Sequenced by immunoSEQ multiplex PCR; TCRdb stores in-frame clones only, minus some. The top ten hold approximately 0.024% of the sample, which has 200,000 to 250,000 clones, around an eighth seen once. In its sample, this clone was seen a few times. What it recognizes is unknown. Per the germline V gene, CDR1 is SGDLS and CDR2 is YYNGEE. V shed 0 bases, J shed 8 bases, and the junction held 14 bases outside the gene matches. The CDR3 has 17 residues. Study conclusions and caveats: The analysis here could not establish whether HLA type shapes TCRB rearrangement. Type 1 diabetes patients had VDJ junctions that carried fewer insertions and more deletions.

The chain recombines TRBV9 with TRBJ1-2; 9 nucleotides agree with TRBD1. Input material: naive CD4+ T cells from blood. This clonotype originated in a middle-aged woman in good health. The CDR3 is CASSVAITGQGGAGYTF. The CDR3 region has the DNA TGTGCCAGCAGCGTAGCAATTACGGGACAGGGTGGAGCGGGCTACACCTTC.